The TCR beta chain under discussion was sequenced for a study of blood T cell repertoires in COVID-19. For the study at large: Material from acute and convalescent COVID-19 was sourced from the United States, Italy and Spain.

The protocol was immunoSEQ multiplex PCR, while the TCRdb copy is restricted to in-frame clones and leaves out a portion. The table has hundreds of thousands of clones, around 90% seen once; the top ten hold about 3.5%. The germline V gene has CDR1 GTSNPN and CDR2 SVGIG (reference sequence). This CDR3 is built from 15 residues. Trimming removed 5 bases from V and 4 bases from J; junction bases left unmatched: 8. V usage is TRBV30 and J usage is TRBJ2-6; TRBD2 aligns across 7 bases. This TCR derives from a woman under 30 who had recovered from COVID-19. The sample taken for sequencing was peripheral blood. CDR3 sequence reads: CAWSSGGAGANVLTF. The CDR3 bases are TGTGCCTGGTCTAGCGGCGGGGCGGGGGCCAACGTCCTGACTTTC.